This TCR beta chain was observed in a study of cytomegalovirus exposure and HLA in healthy donors (dated by TCRdb to between 2016 and 2019). Looking at the study overall: An earlier analysis of 587 of the donors reported about 280 Gb of sequence data and 95 million to 140 million unique TCR beta sequences obtained from about 170 million T cells. The study aimed to test whether cataloging public T cell receptors could reveal signatures of past pathogen exposure. The study combined high-throughput TCR immunosequencing, statistical association of individual TCRs with disease status, and machine learning to predict cytomegalovirus infection status. Along with the roughly 700-subject first cohort, a separate validation cohort of over 90 different subjects was used. Roughly 5 DR-DQ haplotypes were handled as single units for association and clustering, since linkage in the cohort was strong. In a later analysis, previously published TCR beta repertoires from about 670 donors were re-analyzed and high-resolution HLA genotyping was added so that TCR occurrence patterns could be studied. The study profiled the T cell repertoires of about 640 subjects by immunosequencing and related them to cytomegalovirus serostatus. A later genetic analysis took genome-wide SNP genotypes for 398 of the 666 donors and used that subset as a discovery cohort. Roughly 300 gigabases of sequencing data and tens of millions of unique TCR sequences made up an early release that covered some 640 HLA-typed donors. HLA typing included class I and class II loci at four-digit resolution. All discovery cohort repertoires had been generated on a single sequencing platform. The later analysis used no new phenotypic data to find candidate immune exposures, relying instead on TCR beta sequences and their occurrence across donors. Alongside the repertoire data, information on donor age, sex, ethnicity and CMV serostatus was compiled. Among under 450 genotyped donors of the cohort, an average of around 240,000 unique TCR beta nucleotide sequences were sequenced per donor, approximately 20% of them non-productive. An earlier analysis of fewer than 700 of the donors applied high-throughput TCR beta sequencing to assess whether each TCR beta V gene segment acted as functional or pseudogenic. Of the roughly 390 genotyped donors, approximately 80% were placed in the genetic ancestry cluster associated with self-reported Caucasian donors. The number of donors typed differed by locus, with roughly 620-640 for A, B, C, DRB1 and DQB1, roughly 520 for DQA1, under 610 for DPA1, and some 450 for DPB1. The study at large found these results: An association between a missense DCLRE1C variant and V-gene and J-gene trimming of TCR beta chains was found in a later genetic analysis and replicated in an independent cohort. For the cohort, immune exposure information was limited to CMV serostatus. According to a later analysis, most CMV-associated TCR beta chains appeared to be HLA-restricted, and the HLA associations seemed to be driven largely by CMV exposure. Most TCR sequences were seen in very few donors, while some public TCRs were found in many individuals. In an earlier analysis of 587 of the donors, most TCR beta V segments appeared in productive rearrangements about 87% or about 30% of the time, broadly matching IMGT annotations. Linkage disequilibrium might explain the correlated functional status among segregating V segments, but an unknown experimental factor could not be ruled out. A group of highly shared sequence variants was considered likely to be a technical artifact of the sequencing pipeline. Because counts were too low, seventeen rarely observed V segments, including chromosome 9 orphons, were excluded from the earlier analysis of 587 of the donors. HLA typing was unavailable for some donors at each locus, so association tests used only the typed subset. A later analysis found that HLA-associated TCR beta chains were more clonally expanded and had lower generation probabilities than equally common non-associated chains. The presence/absence analyses assumed that sequencing depth was roughly uniform across donors, and that assumption may not be true. In the study, about 150 TCR beta chains were listed as associated with cytomegalovirus. Cytomegalovirus status was reported to be diagnosed by the classifier with high specificity and sensitivity in both the original and validation cohorts. Some IMGT-functional V segments, including TRBV6-2 and TRBV6-3, could not be distinguished by the 87-base-pair reads and were therefore excluded. A later analysis reported that several top co-occurrence clusters appeared linked to parvovirus B19, influenza, CMV and Epstein-Barr virus. A few of the identified cytomegalovirus-associated TCR beta chains were confirmed in vitro to be specific for cytomegalovirus antigens. Assigning TCR associations to individual alleles was difficult when HLA alleles, especially DR and DQ, strongly co-occurred. A later genetic analysis reported fewer N-insertions in productive TCRs among donors in an Asian-associated ancestry cluster than the roughly 620-donor mean. In a later analysis, 15,000 to 20,000 TCR beta sequences were associated with specific HLA alleles at a false discovery rate of 0.05. According to a later analysis, TCR association rates differed among HLA loci, with DRB1 alleles showing the most associated TCRs and HLA-C alleles showing the fewest. A further reported finding was that TCR beta sequences accurately predicted the HLA-A and HLA-B alleles for most subjects in the first cohort. In this cohort, only TCR beta chains were sequenced, and detectable features were limited by the absence of alpha or paired-chain data. According to the authors, the approach could potentially be generalized to other disease states and immunological phenotypes.

The cohort was made up of under 800 healthy bone marrow donors. At the time of sampling, all cohort members were nominally healthy, though unrecorded immune exposures were likely present. The donor tested CMV seronegative and was one of the 352 seronegative cohort members. A peripheral blood sample was provided by each donor, and peripheral blood mononuclear cells were used for TCR beta sequencing. The Qiagen DNeasy Blood Extraction Kit was used to extract genomic DNA from the blood cell samples. The germline V gene specifies MNHEY as CDR1 and SVGAGI as CDR2. Germline trimming: 2 bases from V, 7 bases from J; junction bases outside gene matches: 10. CDR3 length: 15 amino acids, cysteine to phenylalanine. Just the 45-base CDR3 DNA is kept, in frame starting at base 1. Only a few counts were recorded for this clone. The specificity of this receptor is unknown. No much larger clone is present one base from it, and per-base qualities are unavailable.

Library preparation employed the immunoSEQ multiplex PCR assay. The multiplex PCR relied on a mix of 60 forward primers for TCR Vbeta segments and 13 reverse primers for TCR Jbeta segments. A multiplex PCR assay on genomic DNA amplified the CDR3 region of rearranged TCR beta genes. The amplified TCR beta libraries were sequenced on the Illumina HiSeq System as 87-base-pair reads. As for the authors' bioinformatics: A later analysis tallied around 87 million unique TCR beta chains across the 700 or so repertoires, and approximately 12 million of those chains were shared by two or more donors. A nearest-neighbor algorithm error-corrected the raw reads and collapsed the reads into unique sequences, merging closely related sequences to remove PCR and sequencing errors. CDR3 sequences were aligned to IMGT reference sequences to assign V, D and J gene segments. For a sequence to be retained, a match of at least six nucleotides was required to both a V gene segment and a J gene segment. Rearrangements were classified as productive when the CDR3 lacked stop codons and remained in frame with V and J, and all other rearrangements were classified as non-productive. CDR3 was defined by IMGT convention, running from the second conserved V-encoded cysteine to the conserved J-encoded phenylalanine. The earlier analysis of some 540 of the donors excluded any sequence lacking an unambiguous match to a single V gene segment. An earlier analysis of approximately 590 of the donors called V segments functional above 56.7% productive rearrangements and segregating when the between-donor standard deviation exceeded 5%. A statistical classification framework was built to diagnose cytomegalovirus status from the catalog of TCR beta chain sequences. A later analysis assigned V and J genes by comparing TCR nucleotide sequences with IMGT/GENE-DB human TR gene sequences. The TCRdist pipeline was used in a later analysis to assign CDR3 sequences and most-parsimonious VDJ recombination scenarios. In a later analysis, every TCR beta chain was defined by the combination of its CDR3 amino acid sequence and its V-gene family, and reads without a unique V-gene family were dropped. In a later analysis, approximately 640 highly shared, low-generation-probability nucleotide sequences were removed to address suspected cross-contamination and a sequencing artifact. For each public chain, a later analysis derived a clonal expansion index from normalized ranks of inferred template counts within each repertoire. Generation probabilities in a later analysis came from a VDJ recombination model fitted to out-of-frame rearrangements, and those results were checked against IGoR. A later analysis scored TCR-TCR, TCR-HLA and TCR-CMV co-occurrence with hypergeometric tests, applying a repertoire-size bias correction to TCR pairs. A later analysis estimated false discovery rates by permuting HLA or CMV assignments 20 times. A later analysis grouped co-occurring TCRs with DBSCAN, adding TCRdist sequence similarity when clustering within HLA-allele-positive subsets. For co-occurrence clustering, repertoires with fewer than 30,000 or more than 120,000 public chains were excluded, along with four to six repertoires with anomalous nucleotide sharing. TCRdb limited this immuneACCESS table to in-frame rearrangements with V and J called. A share of clones is missing; checked studies link under half to unresolved V genes, and the rest is unexplained. V and J calls and clone size are those listed in that table; D and trimming were worked out from the DNA. In this sample the table shows 150,000 to 200,000 clones, 80% to 85% of which occur a single time. About 2.2% of the sample belongs to the ten largest clones.

Sequenced input: PBMCs. The TCR comes from a woman in her 30s in good health and CMV-seronegative. The rearranged chain carries TRBV6-5 and TRBJ2-7; 8 nucleotides in the junction match TRBD1. The DNA is TGTGCCAGCAGTTACCCCAGACAGGGGCTCTGGGAGCAGTACTTC. This is translated as CASSYPRQGLWEQYF.